This T cell receptor (beta chain) was captured in a study of siplizumab effects on memory and regulatory T cells. Study-wide findings and caveats: Unstimulated subset assignment was obtained for only a minor fraction of alloreactive clones. Siplizumab conditions gave an average of about 70% Treg-derived mappable alloreactive CD4+ clones, versus 25% to 30% for controls. Naive T cells looked more diverse than memory cells and looked like major alloresponse contributors.

This clone has a single count. What it recognizes is unknown. Sequencing used immunoSEQ multiplex PCR; TCRdb keeps in-frame clones, though not all of them. The sample consists of some 87,000 clones, 90% of them appearing once. Per the germline V gene, CDR1 is SGHDT and CDR2 is YYEEEE. The ends lost 4 bases at V and 4 bases at J; junction bases unmatched: 3. The CDR3 is 14 residues long. The chain couples TRBV5-6 to TRBJ1-2; 11 nucleotides line up with TRBD1. This receptor was identified in a human donor in good health. Source material: CD4+ T cells sorted from blood. CDR3 sequence: CASSVDRGLYGYTF. The CDR3 DNA follows: TGTGCCAGCAGCGTGGACAGGGGGCTCTATGGCTACACCTTC.